This T cell receptor beta chain stems from a study of T cells in Graves' hyperthyroidism and ophthalmopathy. In regard to this clonotype: Its target is unknown.

Looked up from germline, CDR1 is LNHDA and CDR2 is SQIVND (reference sequence). The CDR3 sequence is 14 residues long. V lost 3 bases to trimming and J lost 6 bases, with 14 bases between them. TCR beta CDR3 region amplification was performed from RNA transcripts. HTBI primers were the set used in a first-round RT-PCR of the TCR CDR3. TCRdb recomputed calls from the multiplex PCR reads with MiXCR, one row per CDR3 protein. Here the sample spans about 290,000 distinct CDR3 sequences, roughly 13% being singletons. The patients, who ranged from 18 to 65 in age, presented with newly diagnosed hyperthyroidism lasting under 2 months. PBMCs stemmed from around 10 ml fresh peripheral blood. Study findings and constraints: Median prediction lead before ophthalmopathy onset was about 6.5 months with the model. Most thyroid clonotypes expanded above 0.001 appeared in blood too.

The sequencing sample was made of blood. This TCR came from a woman aged 40 to 49 with Graves' hyperthyroidism. The V call is TRBV19, the J call TRBJ1-2; weak D call: TRBD1 (5 bases). The CDR3 DNA reads TGTGCCAGTAGTATGGGGACGGCTATCCATGGCTACACCTTC. Translation gives CASSMGTAIHGYTF.